These 31 T cell receptor beta chains originate from one sample sequenced in a study of vaccination effects on CD4 cells after COVID-19. After expansion with viral peptide pools in the ViraFEST assay, antigen-specific CD4+ T cells were sequenced. With more than 9 days of culture completed, CD4+ T cells were isolated. Vaccine recipients, nucleocapsid antibody negative, had no prior SARS-CoV-2 infection. Their recognized antigens are unknown. Some clones are missing from TCRdb's copy, which holds only in-frame ones; the method was immunoSEQ multiplex PCR. The data show 25,000 to 30,000 clones, around 72% seen once. Sample: CD4+ T cells from PBMCs cultured with SARS-CoV-2 spike peptides, taken before COVID-19 vaccination. The source of these receptors is a human donor who received a COVID-19 vaccine.

This clone was detected only once. The V gene is TRBV4-1, the J gene TRBJ1-2, with TRBD1 matching over 9 bases. The CDR3 is 16 amino acids. CDR1 is MGHRA, CDR2 YSYEKL, per germline. The trim removed 0 bases at V and 2 bases at J, leaving 4 bases unmatched. The CDR3, as DNA: TGCGCCAGCAGCCAAGATCCTGGGACAGGGAACTATGGCTACACCTTC. Its translation: CASSQDPGTGNYGYTF.

The chain joins TRBV2 to TRBJ2-7, with a weak D call TRBD2 (6 bases). Germline-derived CDR1 and CDR2 are SNHLY and FYNNEI. The germline V and J ends were trimmed by 7 bases and 3 bases, with 13 bases remaining between them. The CDR3 runs 13 residues. The chain's CDR3 is CASIAGRNYEQYF. The CDR3, as DNA: TGTGCCAGCATTGCGGGGCGGAACTACGAGCAGTACTTC.

This clone was detected once. V usage is TRBV4-2 and J usage is TRBJ2-5; a possible D gene is TRBD2 (5 bases). The CDR3 has 14 residues. Germline V lookup: CDR1 LGHNA, CDR2 YNFKEQ. V was shortened by 0 bases and J by 1 base, with 6 bases between the two germline ends. CDR3: CASSQDEGQETQYF. DNA for the CDR3: TGTGCCAGCAGCCAAGACGAGGGCCAAGAGACCCAGTACTTC.

The rearrangement links TRBV6-6 to TRBJ1-5, with 7 bases that match TRBD1. This CDR3 has 14 amino acids. Unmatched junction bases numbered 5, after V lost 6 bases and J lost 3 bases. Germline loops: CDR1 MNHNY, CDR2 SVGAGI (reference sequence). The CDR3 here is CASRRQGNNQPQHF. Written as DNA, the CDR3 is TGTGCCAGCAGAAGACAGGGTAACAATCAGCCCCAGCATTTT.

The V and J genes are TRBV2 and TRBJ2-1; TRBD1 matches 7 bases. Germline values: CDR1 SNHLY, CDR2 FYNNEI. V shed 4 bases and J 3 bases; nucleotides not matched to a gene: 3. This CDR3 has 14 amino acids. In nucleotides, the CDR3 is TGTGCCAGCAGTGTGACAGGGCTCTACAATGAGCAGTTCTTC. Amino acids: CASSVTGLYNEQFF.

The chain links TRBV3-1 (or the pseudogene TRBV3-2) to TRBJ2-7; D is ambiguous. Germline V gene lookup returns CDR1 LGHDT and CDR2 YNNKEL (reference sequence). V was cut by 0 bases and J by 2 bases, with 14 bases left in between. The CDR3 is made up of 16 amino acids. CDR3 in DNA: TGTGCCAGCAGCCAAGATAGTGGGATCTTAGCCTACGAGCAGTACTTC. It translates to CASSQDSGILAYEQYF.

The rearrangement links TRBV5-5 to TRBJ1-2; a possible D gene is TRBD1 (5 bases). CDR1 is SGHKS, CDR2 YYEKEE, per germline (reference sequence). This CDR3 has 15 amino acids. Trimming took off 3 bases at V and 4 bases at J, with 16 bases between the two ends. The CDR3 protein is CASSSTIGGGYGYTF. The CDR3 bases are TGTGCCAGCAGCTCCACAATCGGGGGGGGCTATGGCTACACCTTC.

This clone has a handful of counts. The chain is built from TRBV28 and TRBJ2-7; D remains ambiguous. The germline V gene encodes CDR1 MDHEN and CDR2 SYDVKM. V lost 6 bases and J lost 6, with 15 bases in between. This CDR3 is built from 13 residues. CDR3 residues: CASRPGPKGEQYF. The DNA of the CDR3 is TGTGCCAGCAGGCCCGGGCCAAAGGGCGAGCAGTACTTC.

The chain has TRBV28 and TRBJ1-6; 8 bases fit TRBD1. The CDR3 is 17 residues long. V gave up 1 base and J gave up 7 bases; unmatched junction bases: 9. Germline V gives CDR1 MDHEN, CDR2 SYDVKM. The CDR3 reads CASSLFPGGAGNSPLHF. The CDR3 nucleotides read TGTGCCAGCAGTTTATTTCCAGGGGGCGCGGGGAATTCACCCCTCCACTTT.

This chain uses TRBV5-1 with TRBJ2-2; the match to TRBD2 covers 8 bases. CDR1 is SGHRS, CDR2 YFSETQ, per germline. The CDR3 consists of 15 residues. V shed 2 bases, J shed 2 bases, and the junction held 2 bases outside the gene matches. CDR3 sequence (DNA): TGCGCCAGCAGCTTTAGCGGGACTAACACCGGGGAGCTGTTTTTT. It yields the protein CASSFSGTNTGELFF.

The chain employs TRBV7-2 and TRBJ2-2, with D perhaps TRBD1 (5 bases). The germline gives CDR1 SGHTA, CDR2 FQGNSA. The CDR3 totals 14 residues. Trimming cost V 2 bases and J 2 bases, with 6 bases left between them. CDR3 loop: CASSLQGNTGELFF. CDR3 coding DNA: TGTGCCAGCAGCTTACAGGGCAACACCGGGGAGCTGTTTTTT. The full variable domain, rest sourced from reference TRBV7-2 and TRBJ2-2, is GAGVSQSPSNKVTEKGKDVELRCDPISGHTALYWYRQSLGQGLEFLIYFQGNSAPDKSGLPSDRFSAERTGGSVSTLTIQRTQQEDSAVYLCASSLQGNTGELFFGEGSRLTVL.

V usage is TRBV6-5 and J usage is TRBJ1-2; 8 positions agree with TRBD1. The ends lost 2 bases at V and 8 bases at J; junction bases unmatched: 7. This CDR3 comprises 14 residues. Germline V gene lookup returns CDR1 MNHEY and CDR2 SVGAGI. The CDR3: CASSYGRQGRGYTF. In DNA, the CDR3 is TGTGCCAGCAGTTACGGACGACAGGGGAGAGGCTACACCTTC.

This clone was counted a single time. V and J are TRBV5-1 and TRBJ2-7, with a possible D match to TRBD1 (6 bases). This CDR3 has 14 amino acids. Trimming removed 1 base from V and 4 bases from J, with 12 bases in between. Germline lookup yields CDR1 SGHRS and CDR2 YFSETQ. The CDR3 DNA sequence: TGCGCCAGCAGCTTGCCCGGGACATCTTACGAGCAGTACTTC. It encodes CASSLPGTSYEQYF.

The rearrangement uses TRBV7-9 and TRBJ2-7; 10 nucleotides line up with TRBD1. The ends lost 1 base at V and 2 bases at J; junction bases unmatched: 5. The germline V gene encodes CDR1 SEHNR and CDR2 FQNEAQ (reference sequence). The CDR3 totals 16 residues. CDR3 sequence: CASSLGTGGQTYEQYF. The DNA of the CDR3 is TGTGCCAGCAGCTTAGGGACAGGGGGGCAGACCTACGAGCAGTACTTC.

In this sample, this clone turned up once. The J gene is TRBJ1-2, the V gene TRBV4-1; 11 positions agree with TRBD1. Looked up from germline, CDR1 is MGHRA and CDR2 is YSYEKL. This CDR3 has 15 residues. After removal of 0 bases from V and 7 bases from J, the junction contained 4 bases not matched to a gene. The CDR3 region has the DNA TGCGCCAGCAGCCAAGACGGACAGGGGGCGCTTGGCTACACCTTC. This codes for CASSQDGQGALGYTF.

This clone was seen a handful of times. The chain links TRBV5-8 to TRBJ2-7; TRBD1 is a possible D gene (5 bases). V was clipped by 3 bases and J by 3 bases, with 10 bases between them. CDR1 and CDR2 from the germline V gene are SGHTS and YDEGEE. The CDR3 consists of 13 residues. CDR3 DNA sequence: TGTGCCAGCAGCTCCCAGGGCCGCTACGAGCAGTACTTC. Its protein is CASSSQGRYEQYF.

The rearrangement uses TRBV11-2 and TRBJ1-5; D not certain. The germline V and J ends were trimmed by 0 bases and 0 bases, with 6 bases remaining between them. The CDR3 runs 15 residues. CDR1 is SGHAT and CDR2 is FQNNGV in the germline V gene. CDR3 sequence (DNA): TGTGCCAGCAGCTTAGAGGCTTATAGCAATCAGCCCCAGCATTTT. Amino acids: CASSLEAYSNQPQHF.

CDR3 protein: CASSRQPRNEQFF. Written as DNA, the CDR3 is TGTGCCAGCAGTCGACAGCCTAGAAATGAGCAGTTCTTC. The rearrangement links TRBV7-8 to TRBJ2-1; TRBD1 is a possible D gene (5 bases). The germline V and J ends were trimmed by 6 bases and 7 bases, with 13 bases remaining between them. The V gene's germline CDR1 is SGHVS and CDR2 FQNEAQ. This CDR3 contains 13 residues.

The CDR3 DNA reads TGCAGCGTCCGGACAGGGGTCCATATCTATGGCTACACCTTC. It translates to CSVRTGVHIYGYTF. The chain carries TRBV29-1 and TRBJ1-2; TRBD1 aligns across 9 bases. This CDR3 has 14 residues. The germline CDR1 and CDR2 sequences are SQVTM and ANQGSEA. After removal of 6 bases from V and 4 bases from J, the junction contained 9 bases not matched to a gene.

This clone was counted between two and nine times. The rearrangement uses TRBV10-3 and TRBJ1-5; D perhaps matches TRBD1 (5 bases). In germline, CDR1 is ENHRY, CDR2 SYGVKD. CDR3 length: 15 residues. Trimming took 4 bases from V and 4 from J, leaving 14 bases between them. CDR3 in amino acids: CAISAGGSGNQPQHF. CDR3 DNA sequence: TGTGCCATCAGTGCGGGGGGGAGCGGGAATCAGCCCCAGCATTTT.

This clone was seen only once. This chain connects TRBV19 to TRBJ2-6; D gene unclear. This CDR3 is 13 amino acids long. Trimming shortened V by 7 bases and J by 1 base, and 5 bases separated the two germline ends. The V gene's germline CDR1 is LNHDA and CDR2 SQIVND (reference sequence). In DNA, the CDR3 is TGTGCCAGTACTTTTTCTGGGGCCAACGTCCTGACTTTC. Residues: CASTFSGANVLTF. The full variable domain, rest sourced from reference TRBV19 and TRBJ2-6, is DGGITQSPKYLFRKEGQNVTLSCEQNLNHDAMYWYRQDPGQGLRLIYYSQIVNDFQKGDIAEGYSVSREKKESFPLTVTSAQKNPTAFYLCASTFSGANVLTFGAGSRLTVL.

The chain links TRBV28 to TRBJ2-7, with D perhaps TRBD2 (5 bases). The germline CDR1 and CDR2 sequences are MDHEN and SYDVKM. Between the trimmed V and J ends, which lost 7 bases and 6 bases, there was a span of 10 bases. The CDR3 runs to 11 residues. CDR3 nucleotides: TGTGCCAGCAATTTCCGGGGCGAGCAGTACTTC. It translates to CASNFRGEQYF.

The J gene is TRBJ1-1, the V gene TRBV3-1 (or the pseudogene TRBV3-2); D call uncertain. Trimming took off 4 bases at V and 1 base at J, with 10 bases between the two ends. The germline V gene has CDR1 LGHDT and CDR2 YNNKEL (reference sequence). The CDR3 consists of 14 residues. CDR3 region: CASSPQWANTEAFF. The CDR3, as DNA: TGTGCCAGCAGCCCGCAGTGGGCGAACACTGAAGCTTTCTTT.

This clone was seen only once. Distinct nucleotide sequences in the sample also encode this CDR3. The rearrangement links TRBV12-3 or TRBV12-4 to TRBJ1-6; no clear D. V was shortened by 1 base and J by 7 bases, with 5 bases between the two germline ends. The CDR3 is 13 amino acids. CDR3 residues: CASSLDRNSPLHF. The CDR3 DNA reads TGTGCCAGCAGTTTAGATAGGAATTCACCCCTCCACTTT.

This clone appeared a few times. Here the CDR3 DNA reads TGTGCCAGCAGCATCCTGGGACGGCATAACACTGAAGCTTTCTTT. It translates to CASSILGRHNTEAFF. The V gene is TRBV9, the J gene TRBJ1-1; a possible D gene is TRBD1 (5 bases). The CDR3 consists of 15 residues. CDR1 SGDLS and CDR2 YYNGEE come from the germline V gene. The ends were cut back, 4 bases at V and 2 bases at J, with 15 bases in the middle.

V usage is TRBV19 and J usage is TRBJ1-2; tentative D call: TRBD1 (5 bases). V was cut by 8 bases and J by 5 bases, with 9 bases left in between. The germline V gene has CDR1 LNHDA and CDR2 SQIVND (reference sequence). CDR3 size: 11 residues. The CDR3 protein is CASGRQYGYTF. CDR3 sequence (DNA): TGTGCCAGTGGCCGACAGTATGGCTACACCTTC.

CDR3 nucleotide sequence: TGTGCCAGCAGCTACAGCTCCTATAATTCACCCCTCCACTTT. Protein sequence: CASSYSSYNSPLHF. The chain has TRBV7-2 and TRBJ1-6; the D is unclear. The CDR3 is 14 amino acids. V lost 4 bases and J 0 bases, leaving 4 bases between the germline ends. The germline V gene encodes CDR1 SGHTA and CDR2 FQGNSA. The variable domain in full, with the rest retrieved from reference TRBV7-2 and TRBJ1-6, is GAGVSQSPSNKVTEKGKDVELRCDPISGHTALYWYRQSLGQGLEFLIYFQGNSAPDKSGLPSDRFSAERTGGSVSTLTIQRTQQEDSAVYLCASSYSSYNSPLHFGNGTRLTVT.

V usage is TRBV7-8 and J usage is TRBJ2-7; D possibly uses TRBD1 or TRBD2 (6 bases each). V lost 6 bases and J lost 2, with 17 bases in between. CDR1 is SGHVS, CDR2 FQNEAQ, per germline. This CDR3 spans 15 amino acids. The CDR3: CASRPRWGAPYEQYF. In DNA form, the CDR3 reads TGTGCCAGCAGGCCTCGGTGGGGGGCCCCCTACGAGCAGTACTTC.

This sequence joins TRBV4-3 and TRBJ1-2; 7 positions match TRBD1. V lost 4 bases and J lost 7; bases outside the gene matches: 9. The germline V gene has CDR1 LGHNA and CDR2 YSLEER. CDR3 length: 14 amino acids. This CDR3 is CASSRGVGGSGYTF. CDR3 DNA: TGCGCCAGCAGCCGTGGGGTAGGGGGCTCTGGCTACACCTTC.

The chain carries TRBV15 and TRBJ1-5; the match to TRBD1 covers 12 bases. J gave up 7 bases and V 8 bases, and 3 bases lay outside the gene matches. Looked up from germline, CDR1 is LNHNV and CDR2 is YYDKDF (reference sequence). There are 13 residues in the CDR3. The CDR3 sequence: CATAGTGGQPQHF. CDR3 DNA sequence: TGTGCCACCGCCGGGACAGGGGGCCAGCCCCAGCATTTT.

The chain joins TRBV21-1 to TRBJ2-1; the DNA was not compared with TRBD2, the D call given in the table. TRBV21-1 counts as a pseudogene. CDR3 size: 14 residues. For the CDR3, the DNA is TGTGCCAGCAGCAAAGCACTAGCAGTCGATGAGCAGTTCTTC. Translating gives CASSKALAVDEQFF.